The source of this T cell receptor beta chain is a study of blood T cell repertoires in COVID-19. As for the study in general: Samples representing acute and convalescent COVID-19 were sourced from the United States, Italy and Spain. T cells, B-cell-depleted T cells, or PBMCs provided the cDNA or gDNA that served as material.

Germline V CDR1 and CDR2: MNHNY, SVGAGI (reference sequence). Trimming shortened V by 2 bases and J by 4 bases, and 8 bases separated the two germline ends. This CDR3 comprises 13 residues. In the study's own analysis: Amplification of reference gene primers provided the estimated nucleated cell counts. Assay used: immunoSEQ multiplex PCR; TCRdb lists only in-frame clones, some missing. That table furnishes V, J and clone size, whereas the DNA furnished D and trimming. This sample has around 260,000 clones, with around nine tenths found just once. The table lists this clone with a count of one. The chain employs TRBV6-6 and TRBJ1-2; D ambiguous. The clonotype comes from a man aged 30-40 years with active or convalescent COVID-19. Material: peripheral blood. The CDR3 sequence: CASSYDGGYGYTF. CDR3 coding DNA: TGTGCCAGCAGTTACGACGGAGGCTATGGCTACACCTTC.